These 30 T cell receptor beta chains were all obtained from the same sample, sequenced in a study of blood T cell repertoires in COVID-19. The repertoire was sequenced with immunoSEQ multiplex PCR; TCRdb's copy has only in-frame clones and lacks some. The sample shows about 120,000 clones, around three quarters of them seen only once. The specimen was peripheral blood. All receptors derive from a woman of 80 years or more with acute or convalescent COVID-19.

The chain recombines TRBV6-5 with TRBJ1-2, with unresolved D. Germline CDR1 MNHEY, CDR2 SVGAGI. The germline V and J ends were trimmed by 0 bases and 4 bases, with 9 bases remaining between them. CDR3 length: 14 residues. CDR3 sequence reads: CASSYSQSVYGYTF. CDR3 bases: TGTGCCAGCAGTTACTCCCAGTCCGTCTATGGCTACACCTTC.

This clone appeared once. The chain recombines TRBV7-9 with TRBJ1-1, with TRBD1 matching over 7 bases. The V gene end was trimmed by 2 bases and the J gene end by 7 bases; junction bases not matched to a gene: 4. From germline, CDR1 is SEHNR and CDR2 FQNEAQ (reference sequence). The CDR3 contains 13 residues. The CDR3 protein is CASSLLQGSEAFF. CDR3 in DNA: TGTGCCAGCAGCTTATTACAGGGGAGTGAAGCTTTCTTT.

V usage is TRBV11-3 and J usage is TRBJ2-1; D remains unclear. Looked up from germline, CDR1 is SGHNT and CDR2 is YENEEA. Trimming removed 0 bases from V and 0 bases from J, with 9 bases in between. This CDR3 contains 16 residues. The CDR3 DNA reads TGTGCCAGCAGCTTAGATGGCGGAAACTCCTACAATGAGCAGTTCTTC. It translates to CASSLDGGNSYNEQFF.

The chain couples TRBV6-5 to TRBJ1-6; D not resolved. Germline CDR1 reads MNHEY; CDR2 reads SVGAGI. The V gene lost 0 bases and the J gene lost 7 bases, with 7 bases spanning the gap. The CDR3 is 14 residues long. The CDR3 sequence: CASSYSGSNSPLHF. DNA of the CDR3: TGTGCCAGCAGTTACTCAGGGAGCAATTCACCCCTCCACTTT.

The CDR3 spells CASSDPQGNTEAFF. The CDR3 nucleotides are TGCGCCAGCAGCGACCCCCAGGGGAACACTGAAGCTTTCTTT. The chain links TRBV5-1 to TRBJ1-1; maybe TRBD1 (5 bases). The V end was cut by 4 bases, the J end by 1 base, with 11 bases between. Germline values: CDR1 SGHRS, CDR2 YFSETQ. CDR3 length equals 14 residues.

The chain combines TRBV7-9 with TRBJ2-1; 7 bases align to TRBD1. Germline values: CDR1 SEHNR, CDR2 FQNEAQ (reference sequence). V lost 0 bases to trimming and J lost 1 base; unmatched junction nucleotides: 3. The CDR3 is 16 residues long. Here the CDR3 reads CASSLAATGSYNEQFF. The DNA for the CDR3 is TGTGCCAGCAGCTTAGCCGCGACAGGGTCCTACAATGAGCAGTTCTTC. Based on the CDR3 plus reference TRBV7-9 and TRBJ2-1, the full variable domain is DTGVSQNPRHKITKRGQNVTFRCDPISEHNRLYWYRQTLGQGPEFLTYFQNEAQLEKSRLLSDRFSAERPKGSFSTLEIQRTEQGDSAMYLCASSLAATGSYNEQFFGPGTRLTVL.

CDR3 coding DNA: TGTGCCAGTAGTGCACAGGGCCTTAGCAATCAGCCCCAGCATTTT. It translates to CASSAQGLSNQPQHF. The chain has TRBV19 and TRBJ1-5, with D tentatively TRBD1 (6 bases). Germline CDR1 is LNHDA and CDR2 is SQIVND (reference sequence). The CDR3 runs to 15 residues. The V gene lost 5 bases and the J gene lost 0 bases, with 11 bases spanning the gap.

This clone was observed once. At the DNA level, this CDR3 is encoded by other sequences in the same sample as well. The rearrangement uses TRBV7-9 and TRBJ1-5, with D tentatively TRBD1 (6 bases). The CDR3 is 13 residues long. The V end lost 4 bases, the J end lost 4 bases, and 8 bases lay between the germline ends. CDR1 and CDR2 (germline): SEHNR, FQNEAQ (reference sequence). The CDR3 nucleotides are TGTGCCAGCAGCTCGACAGGAAATCAGCCCCAGCATTTT. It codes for CASSSTGNQPQHF.

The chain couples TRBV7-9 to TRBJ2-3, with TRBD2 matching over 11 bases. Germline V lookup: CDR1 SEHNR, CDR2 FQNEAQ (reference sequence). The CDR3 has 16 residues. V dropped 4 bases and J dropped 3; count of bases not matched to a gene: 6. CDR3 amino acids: CASSSLAGDVTDTQYF. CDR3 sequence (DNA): TGTGCCAGCAGCTCACTAGCGGGAGATGTAACAGATACGCAGTATTTT.

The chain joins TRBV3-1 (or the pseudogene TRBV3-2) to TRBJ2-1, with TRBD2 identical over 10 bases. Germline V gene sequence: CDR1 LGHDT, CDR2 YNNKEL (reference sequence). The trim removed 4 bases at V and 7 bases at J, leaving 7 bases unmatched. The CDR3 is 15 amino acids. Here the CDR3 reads CASSRGPGLANEQFF. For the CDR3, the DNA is TGTGCCAGCAGCCGCGGGCCGGGACTAGCGAATGAGCAGTTCTTC.

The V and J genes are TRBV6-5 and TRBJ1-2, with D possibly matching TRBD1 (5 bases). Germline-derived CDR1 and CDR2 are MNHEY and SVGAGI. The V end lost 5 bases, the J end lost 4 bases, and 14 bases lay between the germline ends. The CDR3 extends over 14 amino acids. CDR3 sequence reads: CASSKRADIYGYTF. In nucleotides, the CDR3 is TGTGCCAGCAGTAAACGGGCGGACATCTATGGCTACACCTTC.

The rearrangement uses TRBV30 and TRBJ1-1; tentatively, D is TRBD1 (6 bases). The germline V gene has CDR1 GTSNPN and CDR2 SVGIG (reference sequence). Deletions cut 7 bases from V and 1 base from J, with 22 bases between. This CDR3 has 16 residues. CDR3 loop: CASSNRDSLGNTEAFF. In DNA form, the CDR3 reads TGTGCCTCCAGTAACAGGGATTCCCTTGGGAACACTGAAGCTTTCTTT.

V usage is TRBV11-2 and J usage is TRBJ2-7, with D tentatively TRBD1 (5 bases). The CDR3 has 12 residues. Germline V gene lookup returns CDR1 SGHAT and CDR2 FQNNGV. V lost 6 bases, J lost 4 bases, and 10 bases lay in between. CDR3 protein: CASSLQVYEQYF. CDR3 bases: TGTGCCAGCAGTTTACAGGTATACGAGCAGTACTTC.

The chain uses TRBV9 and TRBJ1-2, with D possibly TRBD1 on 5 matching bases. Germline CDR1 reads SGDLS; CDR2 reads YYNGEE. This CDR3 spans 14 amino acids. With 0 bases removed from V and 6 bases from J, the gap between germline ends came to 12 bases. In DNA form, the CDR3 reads TGTGCCAGCAGCGTAGATCAGGGATTGGATGGCTACACCTTC. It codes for CASSVDQGLDGYTF.

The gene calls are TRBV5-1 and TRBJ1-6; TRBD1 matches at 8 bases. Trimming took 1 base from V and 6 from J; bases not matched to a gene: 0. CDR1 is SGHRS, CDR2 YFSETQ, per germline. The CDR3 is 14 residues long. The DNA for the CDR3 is TGCGCCAGCAGCTTGACAGGGGGTAATTCACCCCTCCACTTT. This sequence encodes CASSLTGGNSPLHF.

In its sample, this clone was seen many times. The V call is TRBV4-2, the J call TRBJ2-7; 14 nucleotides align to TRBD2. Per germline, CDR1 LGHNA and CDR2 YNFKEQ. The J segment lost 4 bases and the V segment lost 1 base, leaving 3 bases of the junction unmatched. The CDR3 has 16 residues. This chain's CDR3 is CASSQGGTSGRYEQYF. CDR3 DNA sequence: TGTGCCAGCAGCCAAGGGGGGACTAGCGGGAGATACGAGCAGTACTTC.

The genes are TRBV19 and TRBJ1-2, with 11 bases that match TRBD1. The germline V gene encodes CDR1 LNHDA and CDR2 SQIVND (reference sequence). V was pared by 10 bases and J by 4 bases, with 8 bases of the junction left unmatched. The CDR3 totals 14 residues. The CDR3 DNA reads TGTGCCACCAAGGACAGGGGGCGTTTCTATGGCTACACCTTC. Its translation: CATKDRGRFYGYTF.

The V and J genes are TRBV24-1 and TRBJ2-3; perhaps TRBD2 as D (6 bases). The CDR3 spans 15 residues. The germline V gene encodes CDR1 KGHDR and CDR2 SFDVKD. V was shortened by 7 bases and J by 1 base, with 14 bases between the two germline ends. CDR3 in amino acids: CATSLGGAGTDTQYF. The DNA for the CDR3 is TGTGCCACCAGCCTAGGAGGGGCCGGCACAGATACGCAGTATTTT.

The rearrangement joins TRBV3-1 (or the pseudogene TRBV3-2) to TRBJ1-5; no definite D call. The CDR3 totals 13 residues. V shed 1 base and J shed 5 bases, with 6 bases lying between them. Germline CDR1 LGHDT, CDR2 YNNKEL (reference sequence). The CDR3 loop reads CASSQGQYQPQHF. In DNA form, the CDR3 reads TGTGCCAGCAGCCAAGGGCAGTATCAGCCCCAGCATTTT.

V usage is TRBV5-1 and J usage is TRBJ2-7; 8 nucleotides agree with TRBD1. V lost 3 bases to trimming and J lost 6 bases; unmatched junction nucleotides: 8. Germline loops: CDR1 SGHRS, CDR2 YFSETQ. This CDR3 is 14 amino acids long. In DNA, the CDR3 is TGCGCCAGCAGCTGGGGGACAGGAGGGAGCGAGCAGTACTTC. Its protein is CASSWGTGGSEQYF.

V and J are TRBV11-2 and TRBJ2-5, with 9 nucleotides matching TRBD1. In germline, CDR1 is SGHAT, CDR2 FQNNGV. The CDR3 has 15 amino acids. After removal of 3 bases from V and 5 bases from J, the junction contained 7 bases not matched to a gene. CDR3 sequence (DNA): TGTGCCAGCAGCTTCACGGGACAGGGTGAGGAGACCCAGTACTTC. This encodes CASSFTGQGEETQYF.

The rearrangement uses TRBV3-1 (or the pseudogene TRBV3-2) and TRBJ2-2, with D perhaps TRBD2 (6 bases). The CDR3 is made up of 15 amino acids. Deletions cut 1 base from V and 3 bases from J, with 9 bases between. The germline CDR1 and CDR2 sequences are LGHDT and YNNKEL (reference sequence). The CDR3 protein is CASSQVAGYTGELFF. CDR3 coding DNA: TGTGCCAGCAGCCAAGTTGCGGGGTACACCGGGGAGCTGTTTTTT.

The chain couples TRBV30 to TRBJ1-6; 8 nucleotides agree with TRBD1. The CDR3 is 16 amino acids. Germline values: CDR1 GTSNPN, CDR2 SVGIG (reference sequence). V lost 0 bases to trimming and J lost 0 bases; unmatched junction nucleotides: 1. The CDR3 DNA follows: TGTGCCTGGAGTGTACAGGGGGTCTCCTATAATTCACCCCTCCACTTT. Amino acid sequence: CAWSVQGVSYNSPLHF.

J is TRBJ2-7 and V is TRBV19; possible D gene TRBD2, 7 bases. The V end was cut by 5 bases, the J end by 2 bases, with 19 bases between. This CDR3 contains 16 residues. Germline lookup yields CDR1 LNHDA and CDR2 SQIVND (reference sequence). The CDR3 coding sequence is TGTGCCAGTAGTCCCCGGGGGGCTCCCAGCACCTACGAGCAGTACTTC. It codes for CASSPRGAPSTYEQYF. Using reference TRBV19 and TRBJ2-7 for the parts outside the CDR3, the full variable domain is DGGITQSPKYLFRKEGQNVTLSCEQNLNHDAMYWYRQDPGQGLRLIYYSQIVNDFQKGDIAEGYSVSREKKESFPLTVTSAQKNPTAFYLCASSPRGAPSTYEQYFGPGTRLTVT.

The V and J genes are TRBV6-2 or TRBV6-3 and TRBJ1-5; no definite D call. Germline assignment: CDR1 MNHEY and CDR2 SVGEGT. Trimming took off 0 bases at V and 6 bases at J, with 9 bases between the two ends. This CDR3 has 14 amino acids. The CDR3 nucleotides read TGTGCCAGCAGTTACTCCACAGAAGGTCAGCCCCAGCATTTT. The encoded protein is CASSYSTEGQPQHF.

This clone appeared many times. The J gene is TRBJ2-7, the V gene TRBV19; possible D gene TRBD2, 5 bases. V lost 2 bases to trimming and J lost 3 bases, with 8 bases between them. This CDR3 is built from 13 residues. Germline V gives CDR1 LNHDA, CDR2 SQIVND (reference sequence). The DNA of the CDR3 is TGTGCCAGTAGTATAACGGGAAGCTACGAGCAGTACTTC. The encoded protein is CASSITGSYEQYF. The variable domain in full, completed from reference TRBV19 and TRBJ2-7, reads DGGITQSPKYLFRKEGQNVTLSCEQNLNHDAMYWYRQDPGQGLRLIYYSQIVNDFQKGDIAEGYSVSREKKESFPLTVTSAQKNPTAFYLCASSITGSYEQYFGPGTRLTVT.

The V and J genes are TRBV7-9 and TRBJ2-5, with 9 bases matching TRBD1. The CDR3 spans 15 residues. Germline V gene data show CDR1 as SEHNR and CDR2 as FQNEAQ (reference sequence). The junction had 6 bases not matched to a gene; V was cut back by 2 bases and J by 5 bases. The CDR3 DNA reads TGTGCCAGCAGCTTAAGACAGGGGGTCTTGGAGACCCAGTACTTC. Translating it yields CASSLRQGVLETQYF.

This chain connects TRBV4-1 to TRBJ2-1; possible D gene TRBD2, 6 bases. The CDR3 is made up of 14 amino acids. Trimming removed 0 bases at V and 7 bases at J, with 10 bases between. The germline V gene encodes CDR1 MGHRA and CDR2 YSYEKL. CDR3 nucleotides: TGCGCCAGCAGCCAAGATCAAGGGAGGAATGAGCAGTTCTTC. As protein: CASSQDQGRNEQFF.

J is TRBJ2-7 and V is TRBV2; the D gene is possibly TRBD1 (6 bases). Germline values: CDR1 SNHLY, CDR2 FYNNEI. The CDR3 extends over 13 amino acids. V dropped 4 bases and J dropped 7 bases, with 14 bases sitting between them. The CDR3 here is CASSAPGVGEQYF. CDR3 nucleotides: TGTGCCAGCAGTGCGCCAGGGGTGGGGGAGCAGTACTTC.

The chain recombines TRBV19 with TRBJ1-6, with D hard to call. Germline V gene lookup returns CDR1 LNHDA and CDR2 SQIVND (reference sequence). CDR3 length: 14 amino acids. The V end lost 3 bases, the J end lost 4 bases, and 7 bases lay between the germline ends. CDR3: CASSIPPYNSPLHF. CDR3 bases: TGTGCCAGTAGTATCCCCCCGTATAATTCACCCCTCCACTTT.